The next 25 T cell receptor beta chains were all read from a single sample in a study of memory CD8 T cells in hepatitis C reinfection. Libraries were prepared by immunoSEQ multiplex PCR; TCRdb keeps only in-frame clonotypes and omits some of them. Of about 46,000 clones in the sample, 89% are singletons; the top ten hold 0.65% to 0.8%. Time point specified: late/post reinfection, 12 to 24 weeks after detection. No in vitro expansion preceded TCR sequencing of the sorted cells. The sequenced material came from naive CD8+ T cells sorted from blood. Receptors were obtained from a man aged 18 to 30 with hepatitis C virus infection.

This clone was found a few times. The chain joins TRBV4-1 to TRBJ1-5; possibly TRBD1 for D (6 bases). With 4 bases removed from V and 0 bases from J, the gap between germline ends came to 10 bases. CDR1 MGHRA and CDR2 YSYEKL come from the germline V gene. The CDR3 sequence is 15 residues long. CDR3 protein: CASSPWTDSNQPQHF. For the CDR3, the DNA is TGCGCCAGCAGCCCCTGGACAGATAGCAATCAGCCCCAGCATTTT.

The chain joins TRBV19 to TRBJ1-5; weak D call: TRBD1 (6 bases). Germline CDR1 reads LNHDA; CDR2 reads SQIVND (reference sequence). There are 15 residues in the CDR3. V lost 11 bases and J lost 1, with 18 bases in between. The CDR3 sequence is CAVGGGPVSNQPQHF. The CDR3 DNA reads TGTGCCGTGGGCGGGGGGCCAGTGAGCAATCAGCCCCAGCATTTT.

CDR3 loop: CASSSPLSTEAFF. Here the CDR3 DNA reads TGTGCCAGCAGCTCCCCATTGAGCACTGAAGCTTTCTTT. The chain is built from TRBV7-9 and TRBJ1-1; D uncertain. V lost 4 bases, J lost 4 bases, and 10 bases lay in between. This CDR3 has 13 amino acids. From germline, CDR1 is SEHNR and CDR2 FQNEAQ (reference sequence).

The chain uses TRBV11-1 and TRBJ2-5, with D possibly being TRBD2 (6 bases). CDR1 and CDR2 from the germline V gene are SGHAT and FQDESV (reference sequence). V lost 3 bases and J lost 4, with 15 bases in between. The CDR3 consists of 15 residues. CDR3 loop: CASSLTGDTAETQYF. CDR3 coding DNA: TGTGCCAGCAGCTTGACGGGAGACACTGCAGAGACCCAGTACTTC. The full variable domain, with the rest looked up from reference TRBV11-1 and TRBJ2-5, is EAEVAQSPRYKITEKSQAVAFWCDPISGHATLYWYRQILGQGPELLVQFQDESVVDDSQLPKDRFSAERLKGVDSTLKIQPAELGDSAMYLCASSLTGDTAETQYFGPGTRLLVL.

This rearrangement joins TRBV14 to TRBJ2-5, with D tentatively TRBD1 (5 bases). The CDR3 contains 13 residues. Per the germline V gene, CDR1 is SGHDN and CDR2 is FVKESK. The V end lost 5 bases, the J end lost 1 base, and 8 bases lay between the germline ends. The CDR3 loop is CASSKDTQETQYF. DNA of the CDR3: TGTGCCAGCAGCAAGGACACCCAAGAGACCCAGTACTTC.

This sequence joins TRBV13 and TRBJ2-3, with TRBD2 matching 15 bases. This CDR3 has 17 residues. Germline V gene lookup returns CDR1 PRHDT and CDR2 FYEKMQ (reference sequence). The ends lost 5 bases at V and 3 bases at J; junction bases unmatched: 6. In DNA form, the CDR3 reads TGTGCCAGCAGCGGCGGACTAGCGGGAGGGAAGACAGATACGCAGTATTTT. Amino acid sequence: CASSGGLAGGKTDTQYF.

V is TRBV29-1 and J is TRBJ2-7; 8 bases are shared with TRBD1. The V gene's germline CDR1 is SQVTM and CDR2 ANQGSEA. The CDR3 loop spans 12 amino acids. Trimming removed 0 bases from V and 6 bases from J; junction bases left unmatched: 1. As DNA, the CDR3 is TGCAGCGTTGAAGATGGGACAGGCGAGCAGTACTTC. Translating it yields CSVEDGTGEQYF.

The CDR3 nucleotides are TGTGCCAGCAGCTTCTTTACGGGTTCCCAAGAGACCCAGTACTTC. Amino acids: CASSFFTGSQETQYF. The genes are TRBV11-2 and TRBJ2-5; D is ambiguous. Germline V gene lookup returns CDR1 SGHAT and CDR2 FQNNGV. The CDR3 has 15 amino acids. The V and J ends lost 3 bases and 1 base respectively, with 12 bases between them. The full variable domain, its missing parts supplied by reference TRBV11-2 and TRBJ2-5, is EAGVAQSPRYKIIEKRQSVAFWCNPISGHATLYWYQQILGQGPKLLIQFQNNGVVDDSQLPKDRFSAERLKGVDSTLKIQPAKLEDSAVYLCASSFFTGSQETQYFGPGTRLLVL.

The chain has TRBV2 and TRBJ2-7; 10 bases line up with TRBD1. Trimming cost V 2 bases and J 7 bases; bases outside gene matches: 17. Germline lookup yields CDR1 SNHLY and CDR2 FYNNEI. The CDR3 is 18 residues long. The CDR3 sequence: CASSESEVRDRGQWEQYF. CDR3 DNA sequence: TGTGCCAGCAGTGAAAGCGAGGTCCGGGACAGGGGTCAATGGGAGCAGTACTTC.

The V and J genes are TRBV7-9 and TRBJ2-1; D might be TRBD1 (6 bases). Germline V gene sequence: CDR1 SEHNR, CDR2 FQNEAQ (reference sequence). The ends were cut back, 5 bases at V and 8 bases at J, with 10 bases in the middle. The CDR3 runs 12 residues. DNA of the CDR3: TGTGCCAGCAGCCTGGGGGCGTATGAGCAGTTCTTC. This translates into CASSLGAYEQFF.

V and J are TRBV12-5 and TRBJ2-5; D perhaps matches TRBD2 (6 bases). The germline gives CDR1 LGHNT, CDR2 FRNRAP. V was clipped by 2 bases and J by 5 bases, with 15 bases between them. The CDR3 contains 15 residues. In DNA, the CDR3 is TGTGCTAGTGGTTTGTTGACGGAGGCGGGGGAGACCCAGTACTTC. This sequence encodes CASGLLTEAGETQYF.

This rearrangement joins TRBV4-1 to TRBJ1-1; a weak D match, TRBD1 (5 bases). Germline V CDR1 and CDR2: MGHRA, YSYEKL. CDR3 length: 14 residues. Trimming removed 1 base at V and 3 bases at J, with 9 bases between. The CDR3 sequence: CASSQAPGDTEAFF. The CDR3 nucleotides are TGCGCCAGCAGCCAAGCCCCGGGGGACACTGAAGCTTTCTTT.

This clone has more than one count but fewer than ten. V gene TRBV7-9 combines with J gene TRBJ1-4, with 7 bases matching TRBD1. Germline CDR1 SEHNR, CDR2 FQNEAQ (reference sequence). This CDR3 is 14 amino acids long. V was clipped by 4 bases and J by 11 bases; unmatched bases: 10. CDR3 amino acids: CASSSGTEITKLFF. As DNA, the CDR3 is TGTGCCAGCAGCTCTGGGACAGAGATCACTAAACTGTTTTTT.

The chain carries TRBV30 and TRBJ2-1; D unresolved. The CDR3 contains 13 residues. The germline V gene encodes CDR1 GTSNPN and CDR2 SVGIG (reference sequence). Trimming took off 2 bases at V and 5 bases at J, with 10 bases between the two ends. Written as DNA, the CDR3 is TGTGCCTGGAGTCCCACTTCTCACAATGAGCAGTTCTTC. Protein sequence: CAWSPTSHNEQFF.

The genes are TRBV6-4 and TRBJ2-5; tentative D call: TRBD2 (5 bases). The end of the DNA is better explained by TRBJ2-7, so the J call may be wrong. The length of the CDR3 is 16 residues. Germline values: CDR1 MRHNA, CDR2 SNTAGT. The CDR3 nucleotides are TGTGCCAGCACCCAAAGGGAGATACTGAGAGCCTACGAGCAGTACTTC. It encodes CASTQREILRAYEQYF.

The V and J genes are TRBV9 and TRBJ2-1, with D tentatively TRBD1 (6 bases). CDR1 SGDLS and CDR2 YYNGEE come from the germline V gene. The CDR3 covers 16 residues. Trimming removed 2 bases from V and 2 bases from J, with 14 bases in between. CDR3 protein: CASSVGTSVPYNEQFF. DNA of the CDR3: TGTGCCAGCAGCGTCGGGACATCTGTTCCCTACAATGAGCAGTTCTTC.

This chain joins TRBV5-4 and TRBJ1-5; D is unresolved. The CDR3 runs 13 residues. Germline CDR1 and CDR2: SGHNT and YYREEE (reference sequence). V lost 4 bases and J lost 1, with 6 bases in between. Here the CDR3 DNA reads TGTGCCAGCAGCCCCCCGAGCAATCAGCCCCAGCATTTT. Amino acids: CASSPPSNQPQHF.

This chain uses TRBV18 with TRBJ2-7; D remains ambiguous. CDR3 size: 13 residues. Germline lookup yields CDR1 KGHSH and CDR2 LQKENI. Deletions cut 4 bases from V and 2 bases from J, with 9 bases between. CDR3 nucleotide sequence: TGTGCCAGCTCACTTTCGAGTGCCTACGAGCAGTACTTC. Protein: CASSLSSAYEQYF.

The J gene is TRBJ1-2, the V gene TRBV6-5, with D perhaps TRBD1 (5 bases). Germline CDR1 is MNHEY and CDR2 is SVGAGI. The CDR3 extends over 13 amino acids. V shed 6 bases and J shed 4 bases, with 12 bases lying between them. The CDR3 bases are TGTGCCAGCAGACAGGCCTCAGGCTATGGCTACACCTTC. This sequence encodes CASRQASGYGYTF.

V is TRBV7-6 and J is TRBJ2-5; 8 positions agree with TRBD2. The CDR3 totals 12 residues. V was clipped by 6 bases and J by 4 bases; unmatched bases: 1. Germline V gene lookup returns CDR1 SGHVS and CDR2 FNYEAQ. DNA for the CDR3: TGTGCCAGCAGTCTAGCGGGAGAGACCCAGTACTTC. Translated: CASSLAGETQYF.

The rearrangement links TRBV6-6 to TRBJ2-1; D call uncertain. V gave up 5 bases and J gave up 0 bases, with 11 bases separating them. Germline CDR1 MNHNY, CDR2 SVGAGI (reference sequence). The CDR3 contains 15 residues. The CDR3 loop reads CASSADSGSYNEQFF. The CDR3 DNA reads TGTGCCAGCAGTGCCGATTCCGGCTCCTACAATGAGCAGTTCTTC.

The J gene is TRBJ1-1, the V gene TRBV6-1; perhaps TRBD1 as D (6 bases). CDR3 length: 14 residues. The V end was cut by 6 bases, the J end by 0 bases, with 11 bases between. Per germline, CDR1 MNHNS and CDR2 SASEGT. The CDR3 DNA reads as TGTGCCAGCAGGGACAGCCGCATGAACACTGAAGCTTTCTTT. Translated, it gives CASRDSRMNTEAFF.

V is TRBV6-6 and J is TRBJ2-1; no clear D. The germline V gene encodes CDR1 MNHNY and CDR2 SVGAGI (reference sequence). Trimming pared 2 bases from V and 9 bases from J, leaving 8 bases between. The CDR3 sequence is 12 residues long. Here the CDR3 reads CASSYISPEQFF. CDR3 coding DNA: TGTGCCAGCAGTTACATTAGTCCTGAGCAGTTCTTC.

The CDR3 is CASSGGGTYYEQYV. Here the CDR3 DNA reads TGTGCCAGCAGTGGGGGGGGCACCTACTACGAGCAGTACGTC. The J gene is TRBJ2-7, the V gene TRBV6-1; tentative D call: TRBD2 (7 bases). CDR1 is MNHNS, CDR2 SASEGT, per germline. The length of the CDR3 is 14 residues. Trimming cost V 4 bases and J 3 bases, with 13 bases left between them.

The genes are TRBV27 and TRBJ2-1; unclear D gene. This CDR3 comprises 14 residues. The germline CDR1 and CDR2 sequences are MNHEY and SMNVEV (reference sequence). Trimming took off 2 bases at V and 4 bases at J, with 9 bases between the two ends. As DNA, the CDR3 is TGTGCCAGCAGTTTAATTGCAGAATACAATGAGCAGTTCTTC. Protein sequence: CASSLIAEYNEQFF.